The 13 T cell receptor beta chains below all came from one sample that was sequenced in a study of type 1 regulatory T cells. TCRdb re-called the reads with MiXCR, one entry per CDR3 protein. This repertoire shows approximately 72,000 distinct CDR3 sequences, about 62% found once; its top ten account for around 7.6%. Antigen specificity for these receptors is unknown. Sequencing was carried out using cultured T cells, either the whole culture or a sorted T cell fraction (not recorded which). Specified subset: Tr1-enriched cell product generated in vitro against host alloantigens. The source of these receptors is a human donor in good health.

J is TRBJ1-2 and V is TRBV20-1, with 7 bases that match TRBD1. V gave up 3 bases and J gave up 4 bases; unmatched junction bases: 5. This CDR3 is built from 13 residues. Germline lookup yields CDR1 DFQATT and CDR2 SNEGSKA (reference sequence). In nucleotides, the CDR3 is TGCAGTGCTAGGGGGACAGTTTTCTATGGCTACACCTTC. It yields the protein CSARGTVFYGYTF.

The V gene is TRBV19, the J gene TRBJ2-1, with D possibly TRBD1 on 5 matching bases. V dropped 7 bases and J dropped 6 bases, with 22 bases sitting between them. This CDR3 spans 16 amino acids. Germline assignment: CDR1 LNHDA and CDR2 SQIVND (reference sequence). In DNA, the CDR3 is TGTGCCAGTACCCCCCCCGGCCGCAGGACACCCAATGAGCAGTTCTTC. Translated, it gives CASTPPGRRTPNEQFF.

Only a few counts were recorded for this clonotype. V and J are TRBV20-1 and TRBJ1-2; perhaps TRBD1 as D (5 bases). CDR1 and CDR2 from the germline V gene are DFQATT and SNEGSKA (reference sequence). The CDR3 spans 11 residues. V was trimmed by 4 bases and J by 8 bases, leaving 11 bases between them. CDR3 coding DNA: TGCAGTGCTACAGGGACCTACGGCTACACCTTC. Translation gives CSATGTYGYTF.

Concerning this clonotype: One end of the junction does not line up with germline, which may come from a read error. In nucleotides, the CDR3 is TGTGCCAACAGCCCCTCGGGACCCCAAGAGACCCAGTACTTC. Translated: CANSPSGPQETQYF. The chain is built from TRBV7-9 and TRBJ2-5, with D perhaps being TRBD1 or TRBD2 (5 bases each). Germline values: CDR1 SEHNR, CDR2 FQNEAQ (reference sequence). The CDR3 totals 14 residues.

V gene TRBV18 combines with J gene TRBJ2-2, with 8 bases aligning to TRBD2. The length of the CDR3 is 17 residues. Germline V gene lookup returns CDR1 KGHSH and CDR2 LQKENI. The V segment lost 1 base and the J segment 0 bases; nucleotides outside the gene matches: 4. This chain's CDR3 is CASSPRLAPANTGELFF. CDR3 sequence (DNA): TGTGCCAGCTCACCACGACTAGCGCCCGCGAACACCGGGGAGCTGTTTTTT.

The chain recombines TRBV7-9 with TRBJ2-5; 9 bases map to TRBD1. Germline V gene lookup returns CDR1 SEHNR and CDR2 FQNEAQ (reference sequence). CDR3 length: 13 residues. V gave up 4 bases and J gave up 4 bases; unmatched junction bases: 1. CDR3 in DNA: TGTGCCAGCAGCTACAGGGGGCGAGAGACCCAGTACTTC. Protein sequence: CASSYRGRETQYF.

The gene calls are TRBV5-1 and TRBJ2-3; D could derive from TRBD1 or TRBD2 (5 bases each). The CDR3 consists of 16 residues. V lost 4 bases and J 0 bases, leaving 15 bases between the germline ends. CDR1 and CDR2 from the germline V gene are SGHRS and YFSETQ. In DNA form, the CDR3 reads TGCGCCAGCAGCCCCGGGACGGCAACTAGCACAGATACGCAGTATTTT. Translation: CASSPGTATSTDTQYF.

The CDR3 DNA reads TGCAGTGCTAGTTTGGGGGGGCCAGATACGCAGTATTTT. Translation: CSASLGGPDTQYF. The rearrangement uses TRBV20-1 and TRBJ2-3; the D gene is possibly TRBD2 (7 bases). V lost 3 bases and J lost 4, with 11 bases in between. Germline V gene data show CDR1 as DFQATT and CDR2 as SNEGSKA (reference sequence). CDR3 length equals 13 residues.

J is TRBJ2-7 and V is TRBV7-9, with a possible D match to TRBD2 (5 bases). The V and J ends lost 5 bases and 5 bases respectively, with 22 bases between them. The CDR3 has 16 residues. The germline gives CDR1 SEHNR, CDR2 FQNEAQ (reference sequence). In DNA, the CDR3 is TGTGCCAGCAGCACCCGGGGTATGGCGGGCATTGACGAGCAGTACTTC. Its translation: CASSTRGMAGIDEQYF.

The chain carries TRBV27 and TRBJ2-6; 14 positions match TRBD2. From germline, CDR1 is MNHEY and CDR2 SMNVEV (reference sequence). J was trimmed by 0 bases and V by 7 bases; bases with no gene match: 11. This CDR3 has 20 amino acids. CDR3 DNA sequence: TGTGCCAGCAAGCCGGGACTAGCGGGAGCCCACCTCTCTGGGGCCAACGTCCTGACTTTC. Its translation: CASKPGLAGAHLSGANVLTF.

This clonotype was recorded once. The gene calls are TRBV7-8 and TRBJ2-2; 8 nucleotides line up with TRBD1. This CDR3 is built from 17 residues. From germline, CDR1 is SGHVS and CDR2 FQNEAQ. J gave up 5 bases and V 5 bases, and 13 bases lay outside the gene matches. CDR3 in DNA: TGTGCCAGCAGCCCCTTCTTGGGACAGGCATCAACCGGGGAGCTGTTTTTT. Translating it yields CASSPFLGQASTGELFF.

This clonotype was detected only a few times. The chain carries TRBV9 and TRBJ2-1; D is undetermined. This CDR3 is built from 14 residues. The V gene lost 2 bases and the J gene lost 1 base, with 7 bases spanning the gap. Germline V CDR1 and CDR2: SGDLS, YYNGEE. The CDR3, as DNA: TGTGCCAGCAGCGTGGGTGTATCCTACAATGAGCAGTTCTTC. It codes for CASSVGVSYNEQFF.

The chain uses TRBV20-1 and TRBJ2-5; D not certain. Trimming removed 0 bases from V and 5 bases from J, with 16 bases in between. The CDR3 totals 15 residues. Germline CDR1 reads DFQATT; CDR2 reads SNEGSKA (reference sequence). CDR3 DNA: TGCAGTGCTAGAGATCGATTAAGTCTCTGGGAGACCCAGTACTTC. This gives the protein CSARDRLSLWETQYF.